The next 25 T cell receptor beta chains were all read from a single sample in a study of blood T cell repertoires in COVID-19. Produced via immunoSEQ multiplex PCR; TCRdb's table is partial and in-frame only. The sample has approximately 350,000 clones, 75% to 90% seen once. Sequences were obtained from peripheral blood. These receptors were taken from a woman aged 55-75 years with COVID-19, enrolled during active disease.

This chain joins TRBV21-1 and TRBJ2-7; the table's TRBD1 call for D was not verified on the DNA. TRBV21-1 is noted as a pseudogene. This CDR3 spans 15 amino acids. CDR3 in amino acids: CASSISEGGSYEQYF. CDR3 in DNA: TGTGCCAGCAGCATATCGGAAGGGGGTTCCTACGAGCAGTACTTC.

CDR3 DNA: TGTGCCAGCAGCCGCCTGTTTATGACAGAGAACACTGAAGCTTTCTTT. This translates into CASSRLFMTENTEAFF. V usage is TRBV5-6 and J usage is TRBJ1-1; D is perhaps TRBD1 (5 bases). V lost 4 bases, J lost 1 base, and 17 bases lay in between. Germline V gives CDR1 SGHDT, CDR2 YYEEEE. The CDR3 is made up of 16 amino acids.

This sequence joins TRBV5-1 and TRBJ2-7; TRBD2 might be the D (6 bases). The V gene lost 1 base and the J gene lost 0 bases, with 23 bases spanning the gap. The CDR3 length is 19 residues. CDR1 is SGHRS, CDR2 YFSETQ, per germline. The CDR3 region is CASSLFARASELDSYEQYF. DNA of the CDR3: TGCGCCAGCAGCTTGTTCGCAAGGGCTAGCGAATTAGACTCCTACGAGCAGTACTTC.

The CDR3, as DNA: TGCGCCAGCAGCCAAACTAGCGGCCCGCGCACAGATACGCAGTATTTT. Translating gives CASSQTSGPRTDTQYF. This chain links TRBV4-1 with TRBJ2-3, with 8 bases that match TRBD2. V was pared by 2 bases and J by 1 base, with 5 bases of the junction left unmatched. Germline values: CDR1 MGHRA, CDR2 YSYEKL. CDR3 length: 16 residues.

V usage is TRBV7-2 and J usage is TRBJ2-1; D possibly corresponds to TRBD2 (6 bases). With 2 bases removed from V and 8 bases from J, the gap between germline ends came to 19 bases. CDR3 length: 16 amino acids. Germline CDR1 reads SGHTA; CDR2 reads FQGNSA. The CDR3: CASSLRIGDSEYEQFF. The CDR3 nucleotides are TGTGCCAGCAGCTTACGTATCGGGGACTCCGAGTATGAGCAGTTCTTC.

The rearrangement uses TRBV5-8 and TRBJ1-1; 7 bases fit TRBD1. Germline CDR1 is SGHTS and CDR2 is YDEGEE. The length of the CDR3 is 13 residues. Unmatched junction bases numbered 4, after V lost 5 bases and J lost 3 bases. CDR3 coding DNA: TGTGCCAGCAGTTTAACAGGGGACACTGAAGCTTTCTTT. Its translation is CASSLTGDTEAFF.

The CDR3 nucleotides read TGCGCCAGCAGCTTGGAGGGACTTAGGGAAGAGACCCAGTACTTC. It is translated as CASSLEGLREETQYF. The chain employs TRBV5-1 and TRBJ2-5; a possible D gene is TRBD2 (6 bases). Germline loops: CDR1 SGHRS, CDR2 YFSETQ. This CDR3 is 15 amino acids long. The V and J ends lost 0 bases and 3 bases respectively, with 12 bases between them.

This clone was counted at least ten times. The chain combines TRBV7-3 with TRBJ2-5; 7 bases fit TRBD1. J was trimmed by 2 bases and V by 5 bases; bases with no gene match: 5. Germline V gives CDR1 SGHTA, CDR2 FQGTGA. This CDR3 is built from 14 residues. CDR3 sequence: CASSPGQEQETQYF. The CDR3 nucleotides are TGTGCCAGCAGCCCCGGACAGGAACAAGAGACCCAGTACTTC.

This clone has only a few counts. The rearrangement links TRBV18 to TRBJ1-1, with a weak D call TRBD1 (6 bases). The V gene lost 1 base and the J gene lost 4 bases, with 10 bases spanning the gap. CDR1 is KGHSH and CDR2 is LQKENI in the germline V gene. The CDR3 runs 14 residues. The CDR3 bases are TGTGCCAGCTCACCACAGGGGGTGGGCACTGAAGCTTTCTTT. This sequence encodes CASSPQGVGTEAFF. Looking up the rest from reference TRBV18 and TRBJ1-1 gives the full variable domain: NAGVMQNPRHLVRRRGQEARLRCSPMKGHSHVYWYRQLPEEGLKFMVYLQKENIIDESGMPKERFSAEFPKEGPSILRIQQVVRGDSAAYFCASSPQGVGTEAFFGQGTRLTVV.

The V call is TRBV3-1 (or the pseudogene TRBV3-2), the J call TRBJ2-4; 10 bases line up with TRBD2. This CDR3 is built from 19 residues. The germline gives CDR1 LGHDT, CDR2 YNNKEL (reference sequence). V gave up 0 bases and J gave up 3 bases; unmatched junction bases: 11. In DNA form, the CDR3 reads TGTGCCAGCAGCCAAGATCCCGCTGGGAGCGGGGGGGACAAAAACATTCAGTACTTC. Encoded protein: CASSQDPAGSGGDKNIQYF.

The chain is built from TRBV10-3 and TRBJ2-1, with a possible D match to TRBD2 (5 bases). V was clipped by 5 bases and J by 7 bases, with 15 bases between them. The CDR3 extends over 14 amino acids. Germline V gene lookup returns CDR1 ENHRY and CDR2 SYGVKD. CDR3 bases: TGTGCCATCAGTTGGACCTTAGACTATAATGAGCAGTTCTTC. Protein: CAISWTLDYNEQFF.

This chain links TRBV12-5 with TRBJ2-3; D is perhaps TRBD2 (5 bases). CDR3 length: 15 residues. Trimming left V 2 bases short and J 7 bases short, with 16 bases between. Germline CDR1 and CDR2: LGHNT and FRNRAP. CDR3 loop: CASGLLGPSGNTQYF. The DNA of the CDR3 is TGTGCTAGTGGTTTGTTAGGACCCTCGGGAAATACGCAGTATTTT. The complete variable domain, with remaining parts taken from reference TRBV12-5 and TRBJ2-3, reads DARVTQTPRHKVTEMGQEVTMRCQPILGHNTVFWYRQTMMQGLELLAYFRNRAPLDDSGMPKDRFSAEMPDATLATLKIQPSEPRDSAVYFCASGLLGPSGNTQYFGPGTRLTVL.

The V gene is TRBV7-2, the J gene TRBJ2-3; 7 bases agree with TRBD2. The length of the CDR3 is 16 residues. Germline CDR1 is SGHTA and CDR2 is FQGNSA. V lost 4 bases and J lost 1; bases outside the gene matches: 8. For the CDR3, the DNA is TGTGCCAGCAGCTCAGGAGCGGGGTGGCGCACAGATACGCAGTATTTT. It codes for CASSSGAGWRTDTQYF.

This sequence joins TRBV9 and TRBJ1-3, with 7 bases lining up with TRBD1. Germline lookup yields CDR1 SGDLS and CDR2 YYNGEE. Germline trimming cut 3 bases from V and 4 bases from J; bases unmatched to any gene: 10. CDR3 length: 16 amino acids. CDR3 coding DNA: TGTGCCAGCAGCGACGAAGCACAGGGGTCAGGAAACACCATATATTTT. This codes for CASSDEAQGSGNTIYF.

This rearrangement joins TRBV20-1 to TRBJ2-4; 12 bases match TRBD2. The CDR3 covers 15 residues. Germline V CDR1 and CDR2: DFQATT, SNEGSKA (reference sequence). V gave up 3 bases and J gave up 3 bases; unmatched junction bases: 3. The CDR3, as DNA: TGCAGTGCTAGTAGGACTAGCGGGGACAAAAACATTCAGTACTTC. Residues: CSASRTSGDKNIQYF.

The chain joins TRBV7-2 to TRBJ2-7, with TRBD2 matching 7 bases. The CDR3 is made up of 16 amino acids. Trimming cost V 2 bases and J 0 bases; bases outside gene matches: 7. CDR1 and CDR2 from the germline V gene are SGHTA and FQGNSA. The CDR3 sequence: CASSLTGGRSSYEQYF. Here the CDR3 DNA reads TGTGCCAGCAGCTTAACGGGGGGTCGGAGCTCCTACGAGCAGTACTTC.

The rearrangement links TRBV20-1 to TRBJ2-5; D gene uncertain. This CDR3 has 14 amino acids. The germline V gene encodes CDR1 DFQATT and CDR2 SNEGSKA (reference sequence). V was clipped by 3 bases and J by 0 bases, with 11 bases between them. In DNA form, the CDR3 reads TGCAGTGCTAGTCCCACCAGTTACCAAGAGACCCAGTACTTC. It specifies CSASPTSYQETQYF.

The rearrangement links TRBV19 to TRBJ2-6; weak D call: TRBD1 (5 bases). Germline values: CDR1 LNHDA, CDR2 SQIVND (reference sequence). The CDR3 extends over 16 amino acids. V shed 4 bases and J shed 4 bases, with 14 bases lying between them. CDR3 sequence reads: CASSTEQATGANVLTF. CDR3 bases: TGTGCCAGTAGTACCGAACAGGCGACCGGGGCCAACGTCCTGACTTTC.

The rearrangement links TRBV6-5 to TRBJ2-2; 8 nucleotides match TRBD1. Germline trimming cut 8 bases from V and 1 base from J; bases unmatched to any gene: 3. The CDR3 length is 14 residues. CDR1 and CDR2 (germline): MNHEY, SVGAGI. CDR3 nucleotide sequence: TGTGCCAGCGAAGGACAGGGGAACACCGGGGAGCTGTTTTTT. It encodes CASEGQGNTGELFF.

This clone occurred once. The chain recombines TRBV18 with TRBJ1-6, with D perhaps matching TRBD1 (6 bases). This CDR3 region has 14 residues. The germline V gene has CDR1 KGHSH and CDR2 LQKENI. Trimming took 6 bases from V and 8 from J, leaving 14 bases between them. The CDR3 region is CASSSGGQDSPLHF. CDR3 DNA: TGTGCCAGCTCCTCGGGGGGGCAGGATTCACCCCTCCACTTT. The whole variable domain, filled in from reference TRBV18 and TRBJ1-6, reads NAGVMQNPRHLVRRRGQEARLRCSPMKGHSHVYWYRQLPEEGLKFMVYLQKENIIDESGMPKERFSAEFPKEGPSILRIQQVVRGDSAAYFCASSSGGQDSPLHFGNGTRLTVT.

The CDR3 here is CASSPQGLGSETQYF. In DNA, the CDR3 is TGTGCCAGCAGCCCCCAGGGGCTGGGGTCAGAGACCCAGTACTTC. The genes are TRBV5-4 and TRBJ2-5; the D gene is possibly TRBD1 (6 bases). Trimming left V 4 bases short and J 4 bases short, with 17 bases between. The CDR3 extends over 15 amino acids. Germline V gene data show CDR1 as SGHNT and CDR2 as YYREEE (reference sequence).

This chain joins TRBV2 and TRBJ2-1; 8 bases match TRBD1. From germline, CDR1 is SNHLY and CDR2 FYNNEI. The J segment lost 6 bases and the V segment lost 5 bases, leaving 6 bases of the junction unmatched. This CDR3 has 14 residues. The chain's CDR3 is CASSKTGAGNEQFF. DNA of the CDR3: TGTGCCAGCAGTAAGACAGGGGCAGGCAATGAGCAGTTCTTC.

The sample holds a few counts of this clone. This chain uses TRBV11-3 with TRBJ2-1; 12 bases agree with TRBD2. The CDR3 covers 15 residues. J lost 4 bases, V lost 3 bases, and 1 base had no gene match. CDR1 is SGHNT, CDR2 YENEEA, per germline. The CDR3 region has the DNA TGTGCCAGCAGCTTTGGGACTAGCGGGTACAATGAGCAGTTCTTC. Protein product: CASSFGTSGYNEQFF. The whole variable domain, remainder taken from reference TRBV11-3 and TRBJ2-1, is EAGVVQSPRYKIIEKKQPVAFWCNPISGHNTLYWYLQNLGQGPELLIRYENEEAVDDSQLPKDRFSAERLKGVDSTLKIQPAELGDSAVYLCASSFGTSGYNEQFFGPGTRLTVL.

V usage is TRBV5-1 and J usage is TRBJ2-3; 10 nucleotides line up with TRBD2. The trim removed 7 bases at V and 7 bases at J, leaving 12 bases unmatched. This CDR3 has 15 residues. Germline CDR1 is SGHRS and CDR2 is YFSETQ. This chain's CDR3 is CASGLLAGTTHTQYF. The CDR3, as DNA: TGCGCCAGCGGTTTACTAGCGGGGACTACACATACGCAGTATTTT. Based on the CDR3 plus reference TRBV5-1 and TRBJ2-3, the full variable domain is KAGVTQTPRYLIKTRGQQVTLSCSPISGHRSVSWYQQTPGQGLQFLFEYFSETQRNKGNFPGRFSGRQFSNSRSEMNVSTLELGDSALYLCASGLLAGTTHTQYFGPGTRLTVL.

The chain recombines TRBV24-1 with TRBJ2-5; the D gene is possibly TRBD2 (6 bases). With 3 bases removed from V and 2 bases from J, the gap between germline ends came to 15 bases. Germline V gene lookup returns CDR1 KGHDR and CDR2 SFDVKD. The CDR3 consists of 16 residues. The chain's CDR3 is CATSDGGTGIQETQYF. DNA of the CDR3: TGTGCCACCAGTGATGGCGGGACGGGGATACAAGAGACCCAGTACTTC.